This TCR beta chain was obtained from a study of shared clonotypes between healthy human individuals. This CDR3 spans 14 amino acids. CDR1 and CDR2 (germline): LNHDA, SQIVND (reference sequence). J gave up 3 bases and V 10 bases, and 7 bases lay outside the gene matches. Sequenced by immunoSEQ multiplex PCR; TCRdb stores in-frame clones only, minus some. The table shows some 2 million clones, with over 85% occurring only once. This clone was seen once. Naive CD8 isolation took CD45RO-negative cells positively selected for CCR7 and excluded terminally differentiated effector memory CD45RA+ cells. The V call is TRBV19, the J call TRBJ2-2, with 8 positions matching TRBD1. The sample was naive CD8+ T cells sorted from blood. The TCR was taken from a man between 18 and 35 years old in good health. The CDR3 DNA sequence: TGTGCCACCCTGGACAGGGAAGACACCGGGGAGCTGTTTTTT. The encoded protein is CATLDREDTGELFF.